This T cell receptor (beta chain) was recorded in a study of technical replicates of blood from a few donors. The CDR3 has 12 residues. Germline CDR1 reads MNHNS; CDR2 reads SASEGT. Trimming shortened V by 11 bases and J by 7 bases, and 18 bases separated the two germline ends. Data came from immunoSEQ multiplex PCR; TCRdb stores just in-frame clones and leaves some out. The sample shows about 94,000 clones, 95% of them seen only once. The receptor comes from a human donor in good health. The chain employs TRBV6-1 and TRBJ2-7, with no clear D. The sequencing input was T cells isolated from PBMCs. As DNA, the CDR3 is TGTGCCTCAATGGAAACGGAGCCGGAGCAGTACTTC. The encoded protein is CASMETEPEQYF.